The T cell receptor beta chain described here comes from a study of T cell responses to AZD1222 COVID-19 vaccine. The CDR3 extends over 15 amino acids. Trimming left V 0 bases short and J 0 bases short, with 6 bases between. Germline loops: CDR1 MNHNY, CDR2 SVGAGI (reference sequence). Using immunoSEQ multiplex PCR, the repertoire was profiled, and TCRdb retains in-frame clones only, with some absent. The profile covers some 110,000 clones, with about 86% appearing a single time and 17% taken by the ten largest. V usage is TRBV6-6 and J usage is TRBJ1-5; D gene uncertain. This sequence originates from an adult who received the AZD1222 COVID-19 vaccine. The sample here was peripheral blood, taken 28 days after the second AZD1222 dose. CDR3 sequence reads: CASSYSTNSNQPQHF. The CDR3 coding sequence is TGTGCCAGCAGTTACTCGACCAATAGCAATCAGCCCCAGCATTTT.